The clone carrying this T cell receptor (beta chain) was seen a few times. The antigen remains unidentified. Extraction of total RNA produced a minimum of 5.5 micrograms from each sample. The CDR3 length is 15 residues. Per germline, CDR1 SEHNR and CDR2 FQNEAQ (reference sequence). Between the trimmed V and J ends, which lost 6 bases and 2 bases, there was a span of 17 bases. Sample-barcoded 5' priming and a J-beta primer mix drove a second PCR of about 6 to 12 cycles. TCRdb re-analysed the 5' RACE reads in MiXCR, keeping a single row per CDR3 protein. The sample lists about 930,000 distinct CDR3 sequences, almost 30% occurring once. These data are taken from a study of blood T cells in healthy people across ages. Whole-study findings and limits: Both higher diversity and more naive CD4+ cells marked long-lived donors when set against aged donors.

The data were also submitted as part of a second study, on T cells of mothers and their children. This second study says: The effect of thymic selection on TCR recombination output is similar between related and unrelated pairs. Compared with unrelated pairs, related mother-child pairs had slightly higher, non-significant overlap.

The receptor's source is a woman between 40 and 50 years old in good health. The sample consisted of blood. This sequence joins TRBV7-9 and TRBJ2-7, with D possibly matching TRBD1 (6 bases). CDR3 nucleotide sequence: TGTGCCAGCAGTCCCCGGACTCCAGGGGCCTACGAGCAGTACTTC. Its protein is CASSPRTPGAYEQYF.